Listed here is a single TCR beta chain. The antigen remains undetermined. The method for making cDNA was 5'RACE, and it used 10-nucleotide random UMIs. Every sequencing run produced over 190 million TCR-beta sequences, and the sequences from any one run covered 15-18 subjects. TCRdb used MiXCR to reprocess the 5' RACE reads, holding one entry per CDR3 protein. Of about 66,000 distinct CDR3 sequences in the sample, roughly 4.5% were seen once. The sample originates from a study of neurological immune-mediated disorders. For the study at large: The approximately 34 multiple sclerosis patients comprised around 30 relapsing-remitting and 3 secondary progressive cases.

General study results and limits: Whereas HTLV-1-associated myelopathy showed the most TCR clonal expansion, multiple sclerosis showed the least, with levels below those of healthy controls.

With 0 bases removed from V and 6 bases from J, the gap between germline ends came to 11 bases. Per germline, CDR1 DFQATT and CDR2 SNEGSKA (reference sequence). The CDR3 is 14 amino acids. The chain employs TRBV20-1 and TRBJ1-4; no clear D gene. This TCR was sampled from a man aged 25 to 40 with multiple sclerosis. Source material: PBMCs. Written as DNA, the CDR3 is TGCAGTGCTAGAGATCGGGAGTCAGATGAAAAACTGTTTTTT. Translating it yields CSARDRESDEKLFF.